The entry below describes one T cell receptor (beta chain). Its antigen is not yet known. It has no much larger one-base neighbor in the sample; base qualities were not kept. The immunoSEQ Assay, a bias-controlled multiplex PCR, was used to amplify TCRbeta CDR3 regions from genomic DNA. Per the source publication's procedure: Within the assay, amplification of reference gene primers was used to estimate how many nucleated cells each sample contained. Sequence reads were collapsed and filtered to measure the absolute abundance of every unique TCRbeta CDR3 rearrangement. For each sample, productive Simpson clonality was calculated as the square root of Simpson's diversity index over productive rearrangements. As stored in TCRdb, this immuneACCESS dataset retains in-frame rearrangements with V and J assigned. A fraction of the clones does not appear; measured against another copy, unresolved V genes explain less than half of the discrepancy, and the remainder lacks a known reason. V and J calls and clone size are given by that table; D and trimming were obtained from the DNA. Across this sample there are some 80,000 clones, with under 90% seen only once. Of the sample, 2.5% to 3% is held by the ten largest clones.

The CDR3 covers 15 residues, taking in both the cysteine and the phenylalanine. Only the CDR3 region is kept as DNA, spanning 45 bases read in frame from base 1. A distance of 13 bases separates the germline ends of V and J, which lose 2 bases and 2 bases respectively. CDR1 is given as MGHRA and CDR2 as YSYEKL, both from the germline V gene. The sample is drawn from a study of blood T cell repertoires in COVID-19 (dated by TCRdb to 2020 to 2021). Concerning the study at large: Collaborator samples came from the United States, Italy and Spain and covered acute and convalescent phases of COVID-19. Samples came from the ongoing ImmuneRACE study (first 160 participants) plus 1,254 subjects from 6 global collaborators. The repertoires were released in a freely available public database meant as a resource for research on the immune response to SARS-CoV-2. The prospective study material was composed of cDNA or gDNA derived from T cells, B-cell-depleted T cells, or PBMCs. Deeply sampled blood TCRbeta repertoires from subjects exposed to, actively infected with, or recovered from COVID-19 were included in the dataset. HLA class I and class II types, where available, came from metadata supplied by the sample provider rather than from assay-based typing. A de-identified subject ID, COVID-19 status, age in years and sex were almost always included in the sample metadata.

Study-wide conclusions, independent of this receptor: Clinical and demographic metadata were provided uncurated, with the amount varying by source and participant.

Collaborating institutions collected whole blood in K2EDTA tubes following their own protocols. For TCRbeta analysis, collaborators shipped samples in one of three forms: frozen whole blood, isolated PBMCs, or DNA extracted from either of those sample types. The receptor chain draws on TRBV4-1 and TRBJ2-7; no D gene call is confident. This TCR was recovered from a human donor in a cohort sampled during active COVID-19. Sequencing used peripheral blood. The CDR3: CASSQIWPAAYEQYF. In nucleotides, the sequence is TGCGCCAGCAGCCAAATATGGCCGGCGGCCTACGAGCAGTACTTC.